This T cell receptor beta chain was sequenced during a study of CD8+ T cells in alopecia areata. Study summary: Scoring treated patients' severity relied on the percentage of scalp area affected. Whole-study results and caveats: Tofacitinib yielded significantly lower scalp clonality and fewer expanded CD8+ clones among the top 100. Among the cells sequenced in scalp samples are also the resident alphabeta T cells of normal skin. Many of the expanded lesional clones endured in scalp and blood while on tofacitinib.

RNA was extracted and reverse transcribed into cDNA as the sequencing template. The data were produced by immunoSEQ multiplex PCR, yet TCRdb's version contains in-frame clones alone and is incomplete. The repertoire has 100,000 to 150,000 clones, around 60% of them found once; the top ten carry 5% to 7%. This clone has just a few counts. Its antigen is not known. Treatment meaning: oral pan-JAK inhibitor, 5-10 mg twice daily. The V end was cut by 2 bases, the J end by 1 base, with 11 bases between. The germline gives CDR1 MDHEN, CDR2 SYDVKM. This CDR3 has 15 amino acids. The receptor's source is a human donor with alopecia areata. This specimen consisted of CD4+ T cells sorted from blood, obtained at week 4, from a patient treated with tofacitinib. J is TRBJ1-1 and V is TRBV28, with D possibly TRBD1 on 5 matching bases. DNA for the CDR3: TGTGCCAGCAGTTTAACCTCGGGGGGGAACACTGAAGCTTTCTTT. Translated, it gives CASSLTSGGNTEAFF.